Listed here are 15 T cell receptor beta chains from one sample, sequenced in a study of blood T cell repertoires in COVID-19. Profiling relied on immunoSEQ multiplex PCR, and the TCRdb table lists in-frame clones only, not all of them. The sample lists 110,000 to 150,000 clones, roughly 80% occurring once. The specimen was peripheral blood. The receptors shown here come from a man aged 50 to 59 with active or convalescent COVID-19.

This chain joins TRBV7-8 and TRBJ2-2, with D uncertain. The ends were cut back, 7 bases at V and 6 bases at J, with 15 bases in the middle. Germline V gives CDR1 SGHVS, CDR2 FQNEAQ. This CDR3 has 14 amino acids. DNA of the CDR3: TGTGCCAGCATGGCAAACGCTGGCTCCGGGGAGCTGTTTTTT. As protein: CASMANAGSGELFF. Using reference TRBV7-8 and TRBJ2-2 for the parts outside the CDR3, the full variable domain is GAGVSQSPRYKVAKRGQDVALRCDPISGHVSLFWYQQALGQGPEFLTYFQNEAQLDKSGLPSDRFFAERPEGSVSTLKIQRTQQEDSAVYLCASMANAGSGELFFGEGSRLTVL.

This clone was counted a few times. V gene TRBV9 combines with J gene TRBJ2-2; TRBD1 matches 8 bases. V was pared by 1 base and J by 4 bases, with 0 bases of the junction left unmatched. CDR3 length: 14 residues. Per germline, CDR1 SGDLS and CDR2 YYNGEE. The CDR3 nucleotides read TGTGCCAGCAGCGTACAGGGGGCCACCGGGGAGCTGTTTTTT. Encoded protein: CASSVQGATGELFF.

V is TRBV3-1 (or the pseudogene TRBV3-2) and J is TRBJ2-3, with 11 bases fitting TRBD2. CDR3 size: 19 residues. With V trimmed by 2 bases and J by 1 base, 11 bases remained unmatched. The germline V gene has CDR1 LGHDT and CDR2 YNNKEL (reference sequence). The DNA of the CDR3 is TGTGCCAGCAGCCAATTTGGGCTAGCGGGAGGAGGTGGCACAGATACGCAGTATTTT. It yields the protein CASSQFGLAGGGGTDTQYF.

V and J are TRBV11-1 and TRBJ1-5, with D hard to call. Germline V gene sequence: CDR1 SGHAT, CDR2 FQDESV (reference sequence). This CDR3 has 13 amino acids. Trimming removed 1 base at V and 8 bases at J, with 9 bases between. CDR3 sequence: CASSLEFSEPQHF. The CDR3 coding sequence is TGTGCCAGCAGCTTAGAATTTTCGGAGCCCCAGCATTTT.

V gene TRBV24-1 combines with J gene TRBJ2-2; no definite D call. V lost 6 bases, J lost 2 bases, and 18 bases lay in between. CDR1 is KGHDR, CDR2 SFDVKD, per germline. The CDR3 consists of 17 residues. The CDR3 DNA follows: TGTGCCACCAGTTACGCCATGAGCAACTTCAACACCGGGGAGCTGTTTTTT. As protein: CATSYAMSNFNTGELFF.

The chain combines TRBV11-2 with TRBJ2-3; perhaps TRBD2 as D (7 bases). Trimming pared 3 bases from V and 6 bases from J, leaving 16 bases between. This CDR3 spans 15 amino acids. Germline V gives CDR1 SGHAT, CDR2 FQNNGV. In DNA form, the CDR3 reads TGTGCCAGCAGCTTGGGGGGGGCTCACGGGGATACGCAGTATTTT. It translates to CASSLGGAHGDTQYF. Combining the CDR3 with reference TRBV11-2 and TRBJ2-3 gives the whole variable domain EAGVAQSPRYKIIEKRQSVAFWCNPISGHATLYWYQQILGQGPKLLIQFQNNGVVDDSQLPKDRFSAERLKGVDSTLKIQPAKLEDSAVYLCASSLGGAHGDTQYFGPGTRLTVL.

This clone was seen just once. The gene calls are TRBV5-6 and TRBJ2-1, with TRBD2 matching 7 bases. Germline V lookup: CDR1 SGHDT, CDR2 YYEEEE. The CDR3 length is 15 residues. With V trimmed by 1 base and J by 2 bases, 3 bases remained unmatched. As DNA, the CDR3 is TGTGCCAGCAGCTTGCCGGGAGGACCCTACAATGAGCAGTTCTTC. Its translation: CASSLPGGPYNEQFF.

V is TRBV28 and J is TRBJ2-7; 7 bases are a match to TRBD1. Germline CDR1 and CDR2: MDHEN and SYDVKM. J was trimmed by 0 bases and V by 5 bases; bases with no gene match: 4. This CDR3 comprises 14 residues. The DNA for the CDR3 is TGTGCCAGCAGTCGACAGGGAAACTCCTACGAGCAGTACTTC. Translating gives CASSRQGNSYEQYF.

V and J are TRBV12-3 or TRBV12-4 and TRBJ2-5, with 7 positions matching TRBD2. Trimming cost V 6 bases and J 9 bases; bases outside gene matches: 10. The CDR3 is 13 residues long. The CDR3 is CASRGTTPMAQYF. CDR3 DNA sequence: TGTGCCAGCAGGGGGACTACCCCCATGGCCCAGTACTTC.

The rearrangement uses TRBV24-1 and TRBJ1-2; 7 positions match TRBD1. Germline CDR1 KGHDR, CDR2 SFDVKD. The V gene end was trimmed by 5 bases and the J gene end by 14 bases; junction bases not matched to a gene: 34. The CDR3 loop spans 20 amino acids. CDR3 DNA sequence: TGTGCCACCAGTGGCGTCCGGGGTCAAGCCAGGGGGGATGATATGGCTACAGTTACCTTC. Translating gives CATSGVRGQARGDDMATVTF.

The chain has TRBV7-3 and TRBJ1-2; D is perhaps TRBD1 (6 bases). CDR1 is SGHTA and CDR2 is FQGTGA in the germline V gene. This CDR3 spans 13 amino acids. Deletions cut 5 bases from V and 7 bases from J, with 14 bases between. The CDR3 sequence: CASSPGVEVGYTF. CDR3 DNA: TGTGCCAGCAGCCCAGGGGTGGAGGTTGGCTACACCTTC.

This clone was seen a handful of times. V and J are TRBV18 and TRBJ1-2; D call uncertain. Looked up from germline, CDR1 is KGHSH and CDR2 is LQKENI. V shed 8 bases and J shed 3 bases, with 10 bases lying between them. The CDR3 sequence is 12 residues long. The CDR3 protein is CASTEEDYGYTF. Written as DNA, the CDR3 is TGTGCCAGCACCGAGGAAGACTATGGCTACACCTTC.

This CDR3 is CASSRWMGQGGYEQYF. The CDR3 DNA reads TGTGCCAGCAGCCGGTGGATGGGACAGGGGGGATACGAGCAGTACTTC. The chain has TRBV28 and TRBJ2-7; 11 bases line up with TRBD1. This CDR3 region has 16 residues. Germline V gene data show CDR1 as MDHEN and CDR2 as SYDVKM. Trimming cost V 6 bases and J 4 bases; bases outside gene matches: 11.

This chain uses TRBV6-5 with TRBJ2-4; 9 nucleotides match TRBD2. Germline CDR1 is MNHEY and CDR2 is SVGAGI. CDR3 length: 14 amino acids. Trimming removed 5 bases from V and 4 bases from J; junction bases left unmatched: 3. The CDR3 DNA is TGTGCCAGCAGTCCTAGCGGGAAAAAAAACATTCAGTACTTC. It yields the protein CASSPSGKKNIQYF.

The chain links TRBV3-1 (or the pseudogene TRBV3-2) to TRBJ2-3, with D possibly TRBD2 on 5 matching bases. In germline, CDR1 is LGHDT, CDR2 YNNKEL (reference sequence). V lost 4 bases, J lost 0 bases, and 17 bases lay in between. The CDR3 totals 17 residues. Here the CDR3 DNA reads TGTGCCAGCAGCCCTCCGGGAACCTCTTCTAGCACAGATACGCAGTATTTT. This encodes CASSPPGTSSSTDTQYF.